This passage covers 27 T cell receptor beta chains from one sample sequenced in a study of cytomegalovirus exposure and HLA in healthy donors. 13 Jbeta primers and 60 Vbeta primers were used for the PCR. Libraries were prepared by immunoSEQ multiplex PCR; TCRdb keeps only in-frame clonotypes and omits some of them. The sample has roughly 130,000 clones, more than 60% seen once. Specimen: PBMCs. These receptors were obtained from a woman aged 40-49 years in good health and CMV-seropositive.

The chain employs TRBV28 and TRBJ2-2; 8 bases align to TRBD2. V was pared by 7 bases and J by 0 bases, with 22 bases of the junction left unmatched. The CDR3 covers 21 residues. Germline CDR1 MDHEN, CDR2 SYDVKM. The CDR3 here is CASTPPLGGVRGAPNTGELFF. CDR3 sequence (DNA): TGTGCCAGCACTCCCCCTTTGGGTGGCGTGCGGGGGGCGCCGAACACCGGGGAGCTGTTTTTT.

The chain carries TRBV11-1 and TRBJ1-1, with TRBD1 identical over 7 bases. Germline assignment: CDR1 SGHAT and CDR2 FQDESV (reference sequence). J gave up 8 bases and V 4 bases, and 10 bases lay outside the gene matches. The CDR3 length is 14 residues. CDR3 residues: CASSSRLRDSEAFF. For the CDR3, the DNA is TGTGCCAGCAGCTCGAGACTCCGGGACAGCGAAGCTTTCTTT.

This CDR3 reads CASTNQQGSAGGNTIYF. CDR3 coding DNA: TGTGCCAGCACAAACCAACAAGGATCCGCGGGAGGAAACACCATATATTTT. The chain links TRBV18 to TRBJ1-3; D is uncertain. This CDR3 has 17 residues. Germline CDR1 reads KGHSH; CDR2 reads LQKENI. The ends were cut back, 8 bases at V and 4 bases at J, with 24 bases in the middle.

This clone has a handful of counts. The V gene is TRBV14, the J gene TRBJ1-2, with D perhaps matching TRBD1 (6 bases). The length of the CDR3 is 14 residues. V was shortened by 0 bases and J by 9 bases, with 14 bases between the two germline ends. CDR1 and CDR2 from the germline V gene are SGHDN and FVKESK. CDR3 sequence (DNA): TGTGCCAGCAGCCAAGATGCGGACAGCTACAGCTACACCTTC. It specifies CASSQDADSYSYTF.

A remark on this clone: A read error may produce the germline difference seen at one junction end. The chain joins TRBV7-9 to TRBJ2-7; a possible D gene is TRBD1 (5 bases). This CDR3 comprises 14 residues. Germline lookup yields CDR1 SEHNR and CDR2 FQNEAQ (reference sequence). This chain's CDR3 is CSSSSWGDTYEQYF. DNA of the CDR3: TGTTCCAGCAGCTCCTGGGGCGATACGTACGAGCAGTACTTC.

The chain couples TRBV5-1 to TRBJ1-3, with D perhaps matching TRBD1 (6 bases). The V end was cut by 4 bases, the J end by 3 bases, with 14 bases between. The CDR3 is 15 amino acids. Germline assignment: CDR1 SGHRS and CDR2 YFSETQ. DNA for the CDR3: TGCGCCAGCAGCCAAGAGACAGGTTATGGAAACACCATATATTTT. It encodes CASSQETGYGNTIYF.

The table lists this clone with a few counts. This chain connects TRBV25-1 to TRBJ2-1; TRBD2 agrees at 11 bases. V gave up 4 bases and J gave up 3 bases; unmatched junction bases: 8. This CDR3 spans 17 amino acids. CDR1 MGHDK and CDR2 SYGVNS come from the germline V gene. The CDR3 sequence is CASSGVGGLADYNEQFF. For the CDR3, the DNA is TGTGCCAGCAGTGGGGTCGGGGGACTAGCGGACTACAATGAGCAGTTCTTC. Filled out from reference TRBV25-1 and TRBJ2-1, the complete variable domain reads EADIYQTPRYLVIGTGKKITLECSQTMGHDKMYWYQQDPGMELHLIHYSYGVNSTEKGDLSSESTVSRIRTEHFPLTLESARPSHTSQYLCASSGVGGLADYNEQFFGPGTRLTVL.

This clone has a single count. This chain connects TRBV4-2 to TRBJ1-1; tentatively, D is TRBD1 (5 bases). The V end was cut by 2 bases, the J end by 3 bases, with 13 bases between. This CDR3 region has 15 residues. Germline V gene data show CDR1 as LGHNA and CDR2 as YNFKEQ. For the CDR3, the DNA is TGTGCCAGCAGCCAACAGGACATTCAGCACACTGAAGCTTTCTTT. Its protein product is CASSQQDIQHTEAFF.

V and J are TRBV4-2 and TRBJ2-7; TRBD1 might be the D (6 bases). Germline CDR1 is LGHNA and CDR2 is YNFKEQ. The V end lost 1 base, the J end lost 2 bases, and 15 bases lay between the germline ends. The CDR3 runs to 16 residues. The chain's CDR3 is CASSQVRVTGPYEQYF. The DNA of the CDR3 is TGTGCCAGCAGCCAAGTTAGGGTGACAGGCCCCTACGAGCAGTACTTC.

The chain employs TRBV2 and TRBJ2-6, with D possibly matching TRBD1 (5 bases). Trimming cost V 7 bases and J 2 bases, with 9 bases left between them. The CDR3 covers 14 residues. The V gene's germline CDR1 is SNHLY and CDR2 FYNNEI. The CDR3 DNA follows: TGTGCCAGCAACCAGGGAACTGGGGCCAACGTCCTGACTTTC. Translated: CASNQGTGANVLTF.

V usage is TRBV18 and J usage is TRBJ1-4; a possible D gene is TRBD1 (6 bases). V lost 2 bases, J lost 0 bases, and 10 bases lay in between. The CDR3 extends over 16 amino acids. CDR1 KGHSH and CDR2 LQKENI come from the germline V gene. CDR3 amino acids: CASSPGQPTTNEKLFF. The DNA for the CDR3 is TGTGCCAGCTCACCAGGACAGCCCACAACTAATGAAAAACTGTTTTTT.

This clone occurred a few times. The V gene is TRBV9, the J gene TRBJ1-5; 9 bases fit TRBD1. The CDR3 sequence is 14 residues long. CDR1 is SGDLS, CDR2 YYNGEE, per germline. V was clipped by 2 bases and J by 6 bases; unmatched bases: 3. The CDR3 here is CASSVGTGSQPQHF. CDR3 bases: TGTGCCAGCAGCGTGGGGACAGGGAGTCAGCCCCAGCATTTT.

The table lists this clone with a few counts. The rearrangement joins TRBV7-8 to TRBJ2-7; 7 positions match TRBD1. The CDR3 runs to 16 residues. The ends lost 5 bases at V and 0 bases at J; junction bases unmatched: 10. The germline V gene has CDR1 SGHVS and CDR2 FQNEAQ. The CDR3 DNA sequence: TGTGCCAGCAGCATTAGACAGGGAGCCAACTCCTACGAGCAGTACTTC. It codes for CASSIRQGANSYEQYF.

This rearrangement joins TRBV12-5 to TRBJ2-3; 7 nucleotides agree with TRBD1. J was trimmed by 3 bases and V by 2 bases; bases with no gene match: 5. Germline V gives CDR1 LGHNT, CDR2 FRNRAP. The CDR3 runs 15 residues. The CDR3 region is CASGLLTGNTDTQYF. The CDR3 nucleotides read TGTGCTAGTGGTTTGCTGACAGGGAATACAGATACGCAGTATTTT. Combining the CDR3 with reference TRBV12-5 and TRBJ2-3 gives the whole variable domain DARVTQTPRHKVTEMGQEVTMRCQPILGHNTVFWYRQTMMQGLELLAYFRNRAPLDDSGMPKDRFSAEMPDATLATLKIQPSEPRDSAVYFCASGLLTGNTDTQYFGPGTRLTVL.

The genes are TRBV7-9 and TRBJ1-2; D is unclear. V lost 1 base to trimming and J lost 2 bases, with 8 bases between them. The CDR3 spans 14 residues. Looked up from germline, CDR1 is SEHNR and CDR2 is FQNEAQ (reference sequence). The CDR3 nucleotides are TGTGCCAGCAGCTTAGAGAGCAGGAACTATGGCTACACCTTC. Translated, it gives CASSLESRNYGYTF.

This chain uses TRBV7-2 with TRBJ2-3; no firm D call. There are 12 residues in the CDR3. The germline V gene encodes CDR1 SGHTA and CDR2 FQGNSA. V was clipped by 5 bases and J by 0 bases, with 3 bases between them. CDR3 DNA: TGTGCCAGCAGCCTTAGCACAGATACGCAGTATTTT. Encoded protein: CASSLSTDTQYF.

This chain uses TRBV13 with TRBJ1-4; 9 bases fit TRBD1. Germline V gives CDR1 PRHDT, CDR2 FYEKMQ (reference sequence). Germline trimming cut 5 bases from V and 4 bases from J; bases unmatched to any gene: 8. The CDR3 covers 16 residues. Here the CDR3 reads CASSLFRDRVNEKLFF. The CDR3 DNA sequence: TGTGCCAGCAGCCTCTTCCGGGACAGGGTTAATGAAAAACTGTTTTTT.

The gene calls are TRBV5-1 and TRBJ1-1; TRBD1 is a possible D gene (5 bases). The germline V gene has CDR1 SGHRS and CDR2 YFSETQ. With 5 bases removed from V and 1 base from J, the gap between germline ends came to 12 bases. The CDR3 totals 14 residues. The CDR3: CASRSSGGNTEAFF. DNA of the CDR3: TGCGCCAGCAGATCCTCGGGGGGGAACACTGAAGCTTTCTTT. Variable domain in full (rest from reference TRBV5-1 and TRBJ1-1): KAGVTQTPRYLIKTRGQQVTLSCSPISGHRSVSWYQQTPGQGLQFLFEYFSETQRNKGNFPGRFSGRQFSNSRSEMNVSTLELGDSALYLCASRSSGGNTEAFFGQGTRLTVV.

The chain has TRBV28 and TRBJ1-1; 11 nucleotides line up with TRBD1. From germline, CDR1 is MDHEN and CDR2 SYDVKM. The length of the CDR3 is 15 residues. The ends lost 6 bases at V and 4 bases at J; junction bases unmatched: 7. CDR3 DNA sequence: TGTGCCAGCAGACCCGGGGGACAGGGGGTCACTGAAGCTTTCTTT. Translation: CASRPGGQGVTEAFF.

As concerns this clone: The junction departs from the called germline gene at one end, perhaps through a read error. The rearrangement uses TRBV19 and TRBJ1-5, with 7 nucleotides matching TRBD1. The CDR3 totals 14 residues. The germline gives CDR1 LNHDA, CDR2 SQIVND (reference sequence). In nucleotides, the CDR3 is TGTGCCAGTAGTGTAGACAGGGGCAATCAGCCCCAGCATTTT. The encoded protein is CASSVDRGNQPQHF.

V usage is TRBV5-4 and J usage is TRBJ1-2; 7 nucleotides line up with TRBD1. This CDR3 spans 14 amino acids. V was clipped by 4 bases and J by 3 bases; unmatched bases: 6. Germline loops: CDR1 SGHNT, CDR2 YYREEE (reference sequence). For the CDR3, the DNA is TGTGCCAGCAGCCAGACAGGGTTGTACTATGGCTACACCTTC. Translation gives CASSQTGLYYGYTF.

V usage is TRBV5-1 and J usage is TRBJ2-7, with D perhaps TRBD2 (5 bases). The CDR3 runs to 14 residues. The germline V gene encodes CDR1 SGHRS and CDR2 YFSETQ. The V and J ends lost 1 base and 3 bases respectively, with 11 bases between them. The CDR3: CASSLYEGNYEQYF. In DNA form, the CDR3 reads TGCGCCAGCAGCTTGTATGAGGGAAACTACGAGCAGTACTTC.

The V call is TRBV19, the J call TRBJ2-2; D might be TRBD2 (6 bases). V was clipped by 2 bases and J by 6 bases, with 10 bases between them. Germline CDR1 is LNHDA and CDR2 is SQIVND (reference sequence). The CDR3 has 14 residues. The CDR3 spells CASSILAPPGELFF. The CDR3 DNA follows: TGTGCCAGTAGTATACTAGCGCCTCCCGGGGAGCTGTTTTTT.

The chain has TRBV9 and TRBJ2-2; 7 bases line up with TRBD1. The CDR3 spans 17 residues. J gave up 1 base and V 2 bases, and 8 bases lay outside the gene matches. The V gene's germline CDR1 is SGDLS and CDR2 YYNGEE. The CDR3 region has the DNA TGTGCCAGCAGCGTCTCTCCGGGACAGAGGAACACCGGGGAGCTGTTTTTT. Amino acids: CASSVSPGQRNTGELFF. Full variable domain (missing parts from reference TRBV9 and TRBJ2-2): DSGVTQTPKHLITATGQRVTLRCSPRSGDLSVYWYQQSLDQGLQFLIQYYNGEERAKGNILERFSAQQFPDLHSELNLSSLELGDSALYFCASSVSPGQRNTGELFFGEGSRLTVL.

This clone was seen more than once but under ten times. This chain connects TRBV28 to TRBJ1-2; 8 nucleotides agree with TRBD1. After removal of 5 bases from V and 3 bases from J, the junction contained 5 bases not matched to a gene. CDR3 size: 14 residues. Per germline, CDR1 MDHEN and CDR2 SYDVKM. Written as DNA, the CDR3 is TGTGCCAGCAGTCGAACAGGGGGATACTATGGCTACACCTTC. Amino acid sequence: CASSRTGGYYGYTF.

The chain combines TRBV28 with TRBJ1-1, with 8 nucleotides matching TRBD1. The CDR3 totals 16 residues. Per germline, CDR1 MDHEN and CDR2 SYDVKM. The junction had 11 bases not matched to a gene; V was cut back by 8 bases and J by 0 bases. CDR3 sequence (DNA): TGTGCCAGCGGAGTGCCGGGACAGGTAGTGAACACTGAAGCTTTCTTT. It is translated as CASGVPGQVVNTEAFF.

This clone was seen a few times. The chain employs TRBV5-4 and TRBJ2-1; 7 bases are shared with TRBD2. J was trimmed by 6 bases and V by 4 bases; bases with no gene match: 7. The CDR3 loop spans 14 amino acids. Germline CDR1 reads SGHNT; CDR2 reads YYREEE (reference sequence). The DNA of the CDR3 is TGTGCCAGCAGCGGTGGGAGGGCGGGCAATGAGCAGTTCTTC. Its protein is CASSGGRAGNEQFF.